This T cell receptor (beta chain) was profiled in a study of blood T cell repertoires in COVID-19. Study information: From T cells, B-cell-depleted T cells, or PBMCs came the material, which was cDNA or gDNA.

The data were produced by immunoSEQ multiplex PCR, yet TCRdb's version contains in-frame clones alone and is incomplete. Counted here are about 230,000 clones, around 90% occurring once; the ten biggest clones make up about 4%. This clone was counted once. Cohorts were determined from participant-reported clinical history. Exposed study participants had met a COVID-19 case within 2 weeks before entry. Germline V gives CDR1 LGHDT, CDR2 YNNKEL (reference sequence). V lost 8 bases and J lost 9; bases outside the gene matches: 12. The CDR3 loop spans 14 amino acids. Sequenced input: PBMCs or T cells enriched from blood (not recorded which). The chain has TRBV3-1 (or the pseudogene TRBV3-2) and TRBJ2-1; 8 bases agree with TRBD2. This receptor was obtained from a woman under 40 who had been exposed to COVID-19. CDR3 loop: CASREAGVIGEQFF. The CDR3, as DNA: TGTGCCAGCCGGGAAGCGGGAGTTATTGGTGAGCAGTTCTTC.